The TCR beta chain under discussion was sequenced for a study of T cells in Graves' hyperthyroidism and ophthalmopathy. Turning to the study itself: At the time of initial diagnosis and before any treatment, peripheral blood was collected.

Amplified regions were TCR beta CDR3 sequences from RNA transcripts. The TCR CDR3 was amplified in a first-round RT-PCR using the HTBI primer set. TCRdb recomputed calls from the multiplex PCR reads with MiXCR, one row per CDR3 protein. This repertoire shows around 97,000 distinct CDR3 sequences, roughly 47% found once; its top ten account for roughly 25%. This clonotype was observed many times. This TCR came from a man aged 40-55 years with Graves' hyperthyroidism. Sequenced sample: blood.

The CDR3 loop is CASSIRRDSPLHF. The CDR3 DNA is TGTGCCAGCAGTATTCGGAGGGACTCACCCCTCCACTTT. V gene TRBV12-3 or TRBV12-4 combines with J gene TRBJ1-6; D is perhaps TRBD1 (5 bases). Trimming took 5 bases from V and 10 from J, leaving 12 bases between them. This CDR3 contains 13 residues.